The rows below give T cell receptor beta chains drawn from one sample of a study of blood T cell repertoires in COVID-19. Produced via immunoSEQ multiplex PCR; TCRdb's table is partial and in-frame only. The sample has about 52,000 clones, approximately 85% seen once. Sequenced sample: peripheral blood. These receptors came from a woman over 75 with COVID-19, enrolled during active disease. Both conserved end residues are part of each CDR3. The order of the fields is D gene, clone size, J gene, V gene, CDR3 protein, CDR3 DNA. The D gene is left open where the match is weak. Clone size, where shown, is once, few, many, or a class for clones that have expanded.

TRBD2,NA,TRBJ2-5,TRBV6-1,CASSENWGRAETQYF,TGTGCCAGCAGTGAAAATTGGGGGAGGGCAGAGACCCAGTACTTC
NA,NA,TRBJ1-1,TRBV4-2,CASSQQQMNTEAFF,TGTGCCAGCAGCCAGCAACAGATGAACACTGAAGCTTTCTTT
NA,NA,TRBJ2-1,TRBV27,CASTGRDPGSYNEQFF,TGTGCCAGCACGGGGCGGGATCCCGGCTCCTACAATGAGCAGTTCTTC
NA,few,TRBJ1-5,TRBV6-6,CASSYGGINQPQHF,TGTGCCAGCAGTTACGGGGGGATCAATCAGCCCCAGCATTTT
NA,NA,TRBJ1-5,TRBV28,CASSPARGYSNQPQHF,TGTGCCAGCAGTCCCGCCCGGGGGTATAGCAATCAGCCCCAGCATTTT
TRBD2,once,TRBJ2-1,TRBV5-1,CASSGVAGVVNEQFF,TGCGCCAGCAGCGGCGTAGCGGGAGTGGTTAATGAGCAGTTCTTC
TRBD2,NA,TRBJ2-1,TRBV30,CAWRGLAAWDEQFF,TGTGCCTGGAGGGGCCTAGCGGCCTGGGATGAGCAGTTCTTC
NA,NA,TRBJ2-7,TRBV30,CAWSVGGGEQYF,TGTGCCTGGAGTGTAGGAGGAGGCGAGCAGTACTTC
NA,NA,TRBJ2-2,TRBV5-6,CASSLGSSRGWTGELFF,TGTGCCAGCAGCTTGGGATCTTCAAGGGGTTGGACCGGGGAGCTGTTTTTT
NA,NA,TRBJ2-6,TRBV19,CASSIFGASGANVLTF,TGTGCCAGTAGTATTTTTGGGGCCTCTGGGGCCAACGTCCTGACTTTC
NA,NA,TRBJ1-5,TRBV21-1,CASSNRQPQHF,TGTGCCAGCAGCAACCGGCAGCCCCAGCATTTT